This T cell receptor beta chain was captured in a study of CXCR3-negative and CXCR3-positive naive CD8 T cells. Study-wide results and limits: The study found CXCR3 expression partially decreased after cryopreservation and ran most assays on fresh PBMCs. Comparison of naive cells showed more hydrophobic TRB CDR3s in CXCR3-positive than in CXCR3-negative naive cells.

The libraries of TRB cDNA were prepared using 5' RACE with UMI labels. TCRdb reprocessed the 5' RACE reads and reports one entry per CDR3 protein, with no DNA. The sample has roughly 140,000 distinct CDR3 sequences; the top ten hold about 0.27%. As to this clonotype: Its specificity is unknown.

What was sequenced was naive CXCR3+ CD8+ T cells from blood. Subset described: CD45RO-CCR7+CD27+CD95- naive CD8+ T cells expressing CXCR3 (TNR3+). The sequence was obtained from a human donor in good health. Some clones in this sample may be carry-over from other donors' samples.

The CDR3 loop reads CASSYSKRQTYEQYF. The chain couples TRBV6-2 or TRBV6-3 to TRBJ2-7; TCRdb selects TRBD2, and the lack of DNA leaves this call unchecked. Germline values: CDR1 MNHEY, CDR2 SVGEGT. The CDR3 totals 15 residues.